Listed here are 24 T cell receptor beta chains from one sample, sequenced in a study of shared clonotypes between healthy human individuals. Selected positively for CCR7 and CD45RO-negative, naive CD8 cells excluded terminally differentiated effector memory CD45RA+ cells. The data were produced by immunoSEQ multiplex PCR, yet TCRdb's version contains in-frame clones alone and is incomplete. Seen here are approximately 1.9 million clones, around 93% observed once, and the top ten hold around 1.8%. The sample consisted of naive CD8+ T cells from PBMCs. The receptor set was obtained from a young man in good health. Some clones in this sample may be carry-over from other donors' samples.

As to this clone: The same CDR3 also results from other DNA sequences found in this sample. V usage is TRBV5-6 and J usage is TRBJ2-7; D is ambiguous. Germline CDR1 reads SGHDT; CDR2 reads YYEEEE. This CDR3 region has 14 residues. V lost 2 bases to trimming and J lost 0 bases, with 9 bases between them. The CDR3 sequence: CASSFGAGSYEQYF. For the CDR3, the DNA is TGTGCCAGCAGCTTTGGTGCCGGCTCCTACGAGCAGTACTTC.

The CDR3 loop reads CASSEQGAYNEQFF. Here the CDR3 DNA reads TGCGCCAGCAGTGAGCAGGGGGCCTACAATGAGCAGTTCTTC. This chain links TRBV10-1 with TRBJ2-1, with 7 positions matching TRBD1. This CDR3 spans 14 amino acids. Per germline, CDR1 WNHNN and CDR2 SYGVQD (reference sequence). V lost 2 bases and J lost 2; bases outside the gene matches: 0.

DNA of the CDR3: TGCGCCAGCAGCACCGACCCTAGACGGATCTCTGGAAACACCATATATTTT. This gives the protein CASSTDPRRISGNTIYF. The rearrangement joins TRBV5-1 to TRBJ1-3; no clear D gene. CDR1 and CDR2 from the germline V gene are SGHRS and YFSETQ. This CDR3 is built from 17 residues. V lost 4 bases and J 0 bases, leaving 17 bases between the germline ends.

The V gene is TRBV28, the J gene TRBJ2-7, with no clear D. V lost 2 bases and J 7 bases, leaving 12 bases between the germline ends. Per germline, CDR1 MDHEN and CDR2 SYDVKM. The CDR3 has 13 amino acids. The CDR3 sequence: CASSLISHIEQYF. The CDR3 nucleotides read TGTGCCAGCAGTTTAATTAGTCATATAGAGCAGTACTTC.

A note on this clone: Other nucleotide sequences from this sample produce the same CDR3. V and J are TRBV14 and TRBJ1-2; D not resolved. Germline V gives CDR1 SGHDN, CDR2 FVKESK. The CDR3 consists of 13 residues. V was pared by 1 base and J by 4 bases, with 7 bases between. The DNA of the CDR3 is TGTGCCAGCAGCCAAGGACTCGCCTATGGCTACACCTTC. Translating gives CASSQGLAYGYTF.

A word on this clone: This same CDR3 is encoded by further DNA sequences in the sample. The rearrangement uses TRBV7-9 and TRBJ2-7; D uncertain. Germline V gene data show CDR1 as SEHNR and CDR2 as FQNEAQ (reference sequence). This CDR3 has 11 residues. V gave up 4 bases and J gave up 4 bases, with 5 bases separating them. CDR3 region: CASSSEYEQYF. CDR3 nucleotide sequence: TGTGCCAGCAGCTCTGAGTACGAGCAGTACTTC.

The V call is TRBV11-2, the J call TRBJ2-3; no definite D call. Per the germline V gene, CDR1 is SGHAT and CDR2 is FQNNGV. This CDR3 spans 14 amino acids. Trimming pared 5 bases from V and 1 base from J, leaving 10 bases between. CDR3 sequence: CASSLPEGTDTQYF. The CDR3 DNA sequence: TGTGCCAGCAGCCTTCCCGAGGGCACAGATACGCAGTATTTT. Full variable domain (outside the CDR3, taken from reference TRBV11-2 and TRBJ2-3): EAGVAQSPRYKIIEKRQSVAFWCNPISGHATLYWYQQILGQGPKLLIQFQNNGVVDDSQLPKDRFSAERLKGVDSTLKIQPAKLEDSAVYLCASSLPEGTDTQYFGPGTRLTVL.

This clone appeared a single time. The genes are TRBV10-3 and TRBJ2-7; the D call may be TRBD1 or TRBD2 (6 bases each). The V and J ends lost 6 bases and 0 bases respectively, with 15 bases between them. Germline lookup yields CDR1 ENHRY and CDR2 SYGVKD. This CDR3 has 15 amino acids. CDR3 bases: TGTGCCATCAGGGAAAGGGGGGAGAGCTCCTACGAGCAGTACTTC. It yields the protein CAIRERGESSYEQYF.

The CDR3 loop is CASSDLTGVRYEQYF. CDR3 sequence (DNA): TGTGCCAGCAGCGACCTTACAGGGGTTCGGTACGAGCAGTACTTC. The rearrangement uses TRBV2 and TRBJ2-7, with 7 bases aligning to TRBD1. CDR3 length: 15 residues. Germline assignment: CDR1 SNHLY and CDR2 FYNNEI. V shed 6 bases, J shed 4 bases, and the junction held 12 bases outside the gene matches.

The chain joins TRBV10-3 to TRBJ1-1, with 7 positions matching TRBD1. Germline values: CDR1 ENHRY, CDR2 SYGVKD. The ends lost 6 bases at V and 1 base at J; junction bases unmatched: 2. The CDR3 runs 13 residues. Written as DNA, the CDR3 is TGTGCCATCAGCCGGACAGGGAACACTGAAGCTTTCTTT. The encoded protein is CAISRTGNTEAFF.

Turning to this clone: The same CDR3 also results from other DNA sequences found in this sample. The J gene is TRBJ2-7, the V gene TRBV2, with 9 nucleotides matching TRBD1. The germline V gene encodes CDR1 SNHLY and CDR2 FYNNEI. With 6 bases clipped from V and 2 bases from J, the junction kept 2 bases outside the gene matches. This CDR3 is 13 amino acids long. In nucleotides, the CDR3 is TGTGCCAGCAGAGGACAGGGGCCCTACGAGCAGTACTTC. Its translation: CASRGQGPYEQYF.

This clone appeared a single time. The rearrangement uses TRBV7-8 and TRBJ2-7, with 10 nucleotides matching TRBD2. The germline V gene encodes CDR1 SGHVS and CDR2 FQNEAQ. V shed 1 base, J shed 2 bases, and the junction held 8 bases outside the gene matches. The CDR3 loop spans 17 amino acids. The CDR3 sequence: CASSLGPSGGEAYEQYF. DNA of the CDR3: TGTGCCAGCAGCTTAGGCCCTAGCGGGGGAGAGGCCTACGAGCAGTACTTC.

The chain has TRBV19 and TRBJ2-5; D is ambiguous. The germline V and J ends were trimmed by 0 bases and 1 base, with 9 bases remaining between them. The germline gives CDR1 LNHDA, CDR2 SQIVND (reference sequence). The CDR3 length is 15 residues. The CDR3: CASSIDLYFQETQYF. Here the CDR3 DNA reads TGTGCCAGTAGTATAGATCTTTACTTCCAAGAGACCCAGTACTTC.

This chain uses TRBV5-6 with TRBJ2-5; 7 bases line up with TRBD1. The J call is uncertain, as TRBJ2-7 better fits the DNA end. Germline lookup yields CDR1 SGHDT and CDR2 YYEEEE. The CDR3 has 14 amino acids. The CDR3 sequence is CASSRQTGTYEQYF. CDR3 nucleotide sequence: TGTGCCAGCAGTCGTCAGACAGGGACCTACGAGCAGTACTTC.

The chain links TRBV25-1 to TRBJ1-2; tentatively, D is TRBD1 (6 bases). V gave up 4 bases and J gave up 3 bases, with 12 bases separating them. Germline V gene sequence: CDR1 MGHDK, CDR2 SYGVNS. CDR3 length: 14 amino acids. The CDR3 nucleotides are TGTGCCAGCAGTGCCCAGGGGCGGCACTATGGCTACACCTTC. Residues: CASSAQGRHYGYTF.

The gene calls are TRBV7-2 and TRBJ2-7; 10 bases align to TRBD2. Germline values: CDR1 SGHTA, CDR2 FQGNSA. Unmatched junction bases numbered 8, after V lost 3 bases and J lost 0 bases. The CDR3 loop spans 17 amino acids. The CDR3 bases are TGTGCCAGCAGCTTCGGGCTAGCGGGAGTAAACTCCTACGAGCAGTACTTC. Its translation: CASSFGLAGVNSYEQYF.

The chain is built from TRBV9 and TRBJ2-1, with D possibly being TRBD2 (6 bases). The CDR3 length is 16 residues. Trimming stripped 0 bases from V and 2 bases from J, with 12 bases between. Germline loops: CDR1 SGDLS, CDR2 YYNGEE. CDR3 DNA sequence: TGTGCCAGCAGCGTAGGTGATAGCGGCCCCTACAATGAGCAGTTCTTC. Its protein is CASSVGDSGPYNEQFF.

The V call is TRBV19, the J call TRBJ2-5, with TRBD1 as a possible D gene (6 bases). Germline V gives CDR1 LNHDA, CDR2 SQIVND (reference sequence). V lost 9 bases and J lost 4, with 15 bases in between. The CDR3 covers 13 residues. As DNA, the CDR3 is TGTGCCAGCTCCCCATTAGGGGGAGAGACCCAGTACTTC. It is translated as CASSPLGGETQYF.

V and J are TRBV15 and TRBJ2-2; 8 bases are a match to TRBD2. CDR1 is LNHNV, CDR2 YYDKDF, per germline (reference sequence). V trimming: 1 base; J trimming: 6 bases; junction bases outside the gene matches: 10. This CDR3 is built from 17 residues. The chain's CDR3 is CATSRVPGGLRSGELFF. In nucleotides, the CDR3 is TGTGCCACCAGCAGAGTCCCGGGAGGGCTGCGGTCCGGGGAGCTGTTTTTT.

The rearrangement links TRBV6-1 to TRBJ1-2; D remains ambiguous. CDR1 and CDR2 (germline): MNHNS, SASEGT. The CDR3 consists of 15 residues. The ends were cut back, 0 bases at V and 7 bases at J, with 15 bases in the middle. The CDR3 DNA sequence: TGTGCCAGCAGTGAAGCGCTTCAGTCTCTCGGTGGCTACACCTTC. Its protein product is CASSEALQSLGGYTF.

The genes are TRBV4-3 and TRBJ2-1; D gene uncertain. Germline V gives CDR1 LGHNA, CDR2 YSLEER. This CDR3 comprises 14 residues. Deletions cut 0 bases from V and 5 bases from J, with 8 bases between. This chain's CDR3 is CASSQDLDNNEQFF. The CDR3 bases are TGCGCCAGCAGCCAAGATCTAGATAACAATGAGCAGTTCTTC.

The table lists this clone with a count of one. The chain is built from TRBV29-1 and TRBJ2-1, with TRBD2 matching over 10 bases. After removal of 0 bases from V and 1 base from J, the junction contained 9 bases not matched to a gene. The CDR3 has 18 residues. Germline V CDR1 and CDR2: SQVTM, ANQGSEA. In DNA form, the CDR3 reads TGCAGCGTTGAAGATTTGGGGCTAGCGGGAGCGTCCTACAATGAGCAGTTCTTC. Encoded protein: CSVEDLGLAGASYNEQFF.

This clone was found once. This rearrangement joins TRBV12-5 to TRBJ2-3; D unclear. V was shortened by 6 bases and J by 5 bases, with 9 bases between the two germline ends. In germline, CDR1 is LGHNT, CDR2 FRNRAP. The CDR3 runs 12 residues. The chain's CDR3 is CASGPGRDTQYF. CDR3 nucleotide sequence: TGTGCTAGTGGCCCAGGTCGAGATACGCAGTATTTT. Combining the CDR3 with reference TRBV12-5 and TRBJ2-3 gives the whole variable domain DARVTQTPRHKVTEMGQEVTMRCQPILGHNTVFWYRQTMMQGLELLAYFRNRAPLDDSGMPKDRFSAEMPDATLATLKIQPSEPRDSAVYFCASGPGRDTQYFGPGTRLTVL.

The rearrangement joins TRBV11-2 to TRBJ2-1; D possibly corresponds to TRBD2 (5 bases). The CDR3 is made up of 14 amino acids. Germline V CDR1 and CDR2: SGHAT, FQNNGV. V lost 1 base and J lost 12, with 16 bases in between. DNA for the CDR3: TGTGCCAGCAGCTTAGTCCGGGGATCGAGTGGGCAGTTCTTC. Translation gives CASSLVRGSSGQFF.